The 26 T cell receptor beta chains given below trace back to one sample, sequenced in a study of blood T cell repertoires in COVID-19. TCRdb's copy holds only in-frame clones and misses some; the assay was immunoSEQ multiplex PCR. The table records around 400,000 clones, around 87% of them present only once. The sample comprised peripheral blood. The source of these receptors is a woman aged 60-75 years with COVID-19, enrolled during active disease.

The chain joins TRBV5-6 to TRBJ1-1; no firm D call. Trimming left V 1 base short and J 8 bases short, with 18 bases between. The CDR3 length is 15 residues. Germline V gene lookup returns CDR1 SGHDT and CDR2 YYEEEE. The CDR3 is CASSLRGSLGGEAFF. CDR3 sequence (DNA): TGTGCCAGCAGCTTGAGAGGCAGTCTAGGAGGGGAAGCTTTCTTT.

CDR3 bases: TGCGCCAGCAACCCCGGGTTCTCTGGGGATACGCAGTATTTT. This translates into CASNPGFSGDTQYF. The chain combines TRBV5-1 with TRBJ2-3; D not certain. The germline V gene encodes CDR1 SGHRS and CDR2 YFSETQ. The CDR3 totals 14 residues. The ends were cut back, 6 bases at V and 6 bases at J, with 17 bases in the middle.

The chain is built from TRBV29-1 and TRBJ2-1; no firm D call. The CDR3 sequence is 11 residues long. V was pared by 3 bases and J by 3 bases, with 3 bases between. The germline CDR1 and CDR2 sequences are SQVTM and ANQGSEA. The CDR3, as DNA: TGCAGCGTTGATAACTACAATGAGCAGTTCTTC. This codes for CSVDNYNEQFF.

V usage is TRBV5-4 and J usage is TRBJ2-7; 13 bases are a match to TRBD2. The CDR3 runs to 15 residues. Looked up from germline, CDR1 is SGHNT and CDR2 is YYREEE (reference sequence). Trimming cost V 3 bases and J 6 bases; bases outside gene matches: 6. Here the CDR3 DNA reads TGTGCCAGCAGCTCTACTAGCGGGGGGGCCGGCGAGCAGTACTTC. Its translation: CASSSTSGGAGEQYF.

The sample holds a few counts of this clone. The chain employs TRBV30 and TRBJ1-3; 7 bases match TRBD1. Germline V gene lookup returns CDR1 GTSNPN and CDR2 SVGIG (reference sequence). The length of the CDR3 is 15 residues. Trimming cost V 6 bases and J 2 bases; bases outside gene matches: 10. Written as DNA, the CDR3 is TGTGCCTGTTCTACCGGGACAGTGGCTGGAAACACCATATATTTT. This encodes CACSTGTVAGNTIYF.

The chain joins TRBV5-1 to TRBJ1-1, with D tentatively TRBD1 (6 bases). Trimming left V 4 bases short and J 2 bases short, with 12 bases between. Germline loops: CDR1 SGHRS, CDR2 YFSETQ. The CDR3 is 14 amino acids. This CDR3 is CASSGGQINTEAFF. Written as DNA, the CDR3 is TGCGCCAGCAGCGGGGGCCAAATCAACACTGAAGCTTTCTTT. Full variable domain (missing parts from reference TRBV5-1 and TRBJ1-1): KAGVTQTPRYLIKTRGQQVTLSCSPISGHRSVSWYQQTPGQGLQFLFEYFSETQRNKGNFPGRFSGRQFSNSRSEMNVSTLELGDSALYLCASSGGQINTEAFFGQGTRLTVV.

The chain links TRBV18 to TRBJ2-7; 9 bases are shared with TRBD1. CDR3 length equals 14 residues. J was trimmed by 6 bases and V by 6 bases; bases with no gene match: 9. Germline CDR1 and CDR2: KGHSH and LQKENI. The DNA for the CDR3 is TGTGCCAGCTCGCAACAGGGGGCTGTGGGCGAGCAGTACTTC. This gives the protein CASSQQGAVGEQYF.

The rearrangement uses TRBV5-5 and TRBJ1-5; TRBD1 is a possible D gene (5 bases). Deletions cut 4 bases from V and 6 bases from J, with 14 bases between. The CDR3 loop spans 14 amino acids. The germline V gene has CDR1 SGHKS and CDR2 YYEKEE (reference sequence). In DNA form, the CDR3 reads TGTGCCAGCAGCGCGGACCCCCAGGGTCAGCCCCAGCATTTT. Translation gives CASSADPQGQPQHF.

The chain links TRBV28 to TRBJ1-3; no definite D call. This CDR3 region has 15 residues. Germline CDR1 and CDR2: MDHEN and SYDVKM. With 2 bases removed from V and 4 bases from J, the gap between germline ends came to 12 bases. CDR3 sequence (DNA): TGTGCCAGCAGTTTAAATCCAGGACTAGGAAACACCATATATTTT. Translated: CASSLNPGLGNTIYF.

The gene calls are TRBV9 and TRBJ1-2, with TRBD1 as a possible D gene (5 bases). CDR1 SGDLS and CDR2 YYNGEE come from the germline V gene. This CDR3 region has 15 residues. Between the trimmed V and J ends, which lost 4 bases and 4 bases, there was a span of 17 bases. The CDR3 coding sequence is TGTGCCAGCAGCCAACAAATTGGAGGGGTCTATGGCTACACCTTC. It translates to CASSQQIGGVYGYTF. The full variable domain, with the rest looked up from reference TRBV9 and TRBJ1-2, is DSGVTQTPKHLITATGQRVTLRCSPRSGDLSVYWYQQSLDQGLQFLIQYYNGEERAKGNILERFSAQQFPDLHSELNLSSLELGDSALYFCASSQQIGGVYGYTFGSGTRLTVV.

J is TRBJ1-4 and V is TRBV7-9; possible D gene TRBD1, 5 bases. The V gene lost 4 bases and the J gene lost 7 bases, with 16 bases spanning the gap. CDR3 length equals 15 residues. Germline V gives CDR1 SEHNR, CDR2 FQNEAQ (reference sequence). Here the CDR3 DNA reads TGTGCCAGCAGCTGGGGTGGGGCGAGGAGTGAAAAACTGTTTTTT. Residues: CASSWGGARSEKLFF.

V and J are TRBV28 and TRBJ1-2; a possible D gene is TRBD1 (6 bases). CDR3 length: 15 amino acids. Germline V gene sequence: CDR1 MDHEN, CDR2 SYDVKM. Trimming cost V 2 bases and J 4 bases, with 14 bases left between them. The CDR3 here is CASSLVGQGSYGYTF. The CDR3 nucleotides read TGTGCCAGCAGTTTAGTAGGGCAGGGGAGCTATGGCTACACCTTC.

The chain combines TRBV5-1 with TRBJ1-2; weak D call: TRBD1 (6 bases). CDR3 size: 19 residues. V dropped 0 bases and J dropped 2 bases, with 23 bases sitting between them. Germline CDR1 reads SGHRS; CDR2 reads YFSETQ. As DNA, the CDR3 is TGCGCCAGCAGCTTGGGGCTTGGGCTGATAGGACAGACCAACTATGGCTACACCTTC. Its translation is CASSLGLGLIGQTNYGYTF.

The J gene is TRBJ1-2, the V gene TRBV19; TRBD1 matches 9 bases. The germline V gene encodes CDR1 LNHDA and CDR2 SQIVND (reference sequence). The CDR3 contains 17 residues. V was clipped by 2 bases and J by 4 bases; unmatched bases: 11. CDR3 bases: TGTGCCAGTAGTATAATACTCCGGTTGACAGGGGGCTATGGCTACACCTTC. Translation gives CASSIILRLTGGYGYTF.

In this sample, this clone turned up once. This chain uses TRBV7-2 with TRBJ1-2, with D hard to call. V was trimmed by 5 bases and J by 8 bases, leaving 18 bases between them. Germline CDR1 SGHTA, CDR2 FQGNSA. This CDR3 is 14 amino acids long. CDR3 in amino acids: CASSPKGFGEGYTF. The CDR3 bases are TGTGCCAGCAGCCCGAAGGGCTTCGGGGAGGGCTACACCTTC.

The chain employs TRBV2 and TRBJ2-7; TRBD1 matches at 9 bases. The CDR3 is 13 residues long. V was pared by 6 bases and J by 7 bases, with 7 bases of the junction left unmatched. Germline V gene data show CDR1 as SNHLY and CDR2 as FYNNEI. The CDR3 nucleotides read TGTGCCAGCAGGGCCGGACAGGGGCGGGAGCAGTACTTC. Translating gives CASRAGQGREQYF.

Regarding this clone: One end of the junction fails to match germline, which may point to a read error. The rearrangement links TRBV7-9 to TRBJ2-2; TRBD2 matches at 10 bases. This CDR3 contains 16 residues. CDR1 is SEHNR, CDR2 FQNEAQ, per germline (reference sequence). The CDR3 DNA reads TGTGCCAGCAGCTTTCGACTAGCGGGTGCCACCCGGGAGCTGTTTTTT. Protein: CASSFRLAGATRELFF.

The chain carries TRBV2 and TRBJ2-7; D perhaps matches TRBD1 (6 bases). Germline CDR1 is SNHLY and CDR2 is FYNNEI. The CDR3 runs to 13 residues. V was cut by 5 bases and J by 2 bases, with 10 bases left in between. The CDR3, as DNA: TGTGCCAGCAGTCCGACAGGCGCCTACGAGCAGTACTTC. This sequence encodes CASSPTGAYEQYF.

The chain combines TRBV7-3 with TRBJ2-5; 12 bases are shared with TRBD2. The germline V gene encodes CDR1 SGHTA and CDR2 FQGTGA. This CDR3 contains 16 residues. J lost 0 bases, V lost 5 bases, and 4 bases had no gene match. The CDR3 DNA is TGTGCCAGCAGCCCTGGACTAGCGGGGTACCAAGAGACCCAGTACTTC. Its translation: CASSPGLAGYQETQYF.

This clone was recorded only once. The V and J genes are TRBV4-1 and TRBJ1-4; D remains ambiguous. CDR1 MGHRA and CDR2 YSYEKL come from the germline V gene. The germline V and J ends were trimmed by 1 base and 4 bases, with 10 bases remaining between them. The CDR3 is made up of 15 amino acids. CDR3 protein: CASSQAGVNNEKLFF. The CDR3 bases are TGCGCCAGCAGCCAAGCCGGGGTGAATAATGAAAAACTGTTTTTT.

The chain recombines TRBV12-3 or TRBV12-4 with TRBJ1-1, with unresolved D. The V and J ends lost 3 bases and 10 bases respectively, with 15 bases between them. CDR3 length: 13 amino acids. The chain's CDR3 is CASSFGGKLGAFF. The CDR3 DNA reads TGTGCCAGCAGTTTTGGAGGGAAGCTTGGAGCTTTCTTT.

The chain carries TRBV7-3 and TRBJ2-5; D is perhaps TRBD2 (6 bases). Trimming shortened V by 2 bases and J by 5 bases, and 18 bases separated the two germline ends. CDR3 length: 16 residues. Germline V gene lookup returns CDR1 SGHTA and CDR2 FQGTGA. This CDR3 reads CASSLGGNSQWETQYF. CDR3 sequence (DNA): TGTGCCAGCAGCTTAGGGGGGAACTCCCAGTGGGAGACCCAGTACTTC.

This chain connects TRBV28 to TRBJ2-7, with 7 positions matching TRBD1. Per germline, CDR1 MDHEN and CDR2 SYDVKM. The length of the CDR3 is 10 residues. Here the CDR3 DNA reads TGTGGGACAGGCCACTACGAGCAGTACTTC. It codes for CGTGHYEQYF.

DNA of the CDR3: TGTGCCAGCAGGCACCTGGCGGGAGCAGATACGCAGTATTTT. It codes for CASRHLAGADTQYF. The chain carries TRBV3-1 (or the pseudogene TRBV3-2) and TRBJ2-3; 7 positions match TRBD2. Germline trimming cut 6 bases from V and 4 bases from J; bases unmatched to any gene: 7. The CDR3 runs to 14 residues. Germline assignment: CDR1 LGHDT and CDR2 YNNKEL (reference sequence).

The gene calls are TRBV9 and TRBJ2-2, with 12 bases aligning to TRBD2. Trimming cost V 2 bases and J 4 bases; bases outside gene matches: 9. This CDR3 contains 18 residues. The germline gives CDR1 SGDLS, CDR2 YYNGEE. CDR3 DNA: TGTGCCAGCAGCGTTGCACTAGCGGGGGGCGTCGGCACCGGGGAGCTGTTTTTT. It specifies CASSVALAGGVGTGELFF.

The genes are TRBV19 and TRBJ1-1; unclear D gene. This CDR3 comprises 14 residues. With 1 base removed from V and 8 bases from J, the gap between germline ends came to 14 bases. Germline V gives CDR1 LNHDA, CDR2 SQIVND (reference sequence). In DNA, the CDR3 is TGTGCCAGTAGTATAGGGGCCAGTGTCTCGGAAGCTTTCTTT. Translating it yields CASSIGASVSEAFF.